The 16 T cell receptor beta chains reported below all come from one sample, sequenced in a study of PD-1 blockade in classical Hodgkin lymphoma. Exposure to brentuximab vedotin varied, and each patient had relapsed following autologous stem cell transplantation. Assay used: immunoSEQ multiplex PCR; TCRdb lists only in-frame clones, some missing. The sample has more than 30,000 clones, about 80% seen once. The material sequenced was peripheral blood mononuclear cells (PBMCs), taken before the second cycle of nivolumab. The source of these receptors is a human donor with classical Hodgkin lymphoma.

CDR3 sequence: CASSFPRTSGSTDTQYF. The CDR3, as DNA: TGTGCCAGCAGCTTCCCCCGGACTAGCGGGAGCACAGATACGCAGTATTTT. The rearrangement uses TRBV11-2 and TRBJ2-3; 11 bases line up with TRBD2. CDR3 length: 17 residues. V lost 3 bases and J lost 0; bases outside the gene matches: 5. Germline lookup yields CDR1 SGHAT and CDR2 FQNNGV.

CDR3 in amino acids: CASRGEQGGEQFF. CDR3 nucleotides: TGTGCCAGCAGGGGCGAGCAGGGTGGTGAGCAGTTCTTC. The V and J genes are TRBV2 and TRBJ2-1; D might be TRBD1 (5 bases). CDR1 SNHLY and CDR2 FYNNEI come from the germline V gene. The CDR3 sequence is 13 residues long. V was pared by 6 bases and J by 9 bases, with 15 bases between.

This chain links TRBV30 with TRBJ1-2, with TRBD1 as a possible D gene (5 bases). Between the trimmed V and J ends, which lost 1 base and 1 base, there was a span of 10 bases. This CDR3 is built from 14 residues. Germline V gene sequence: CDR1 GTSNPN, CDR2 SVGIG (reference sequence). The CDR3 bases are TGTGCCTGGAGTGGGCAGGGCCTTAACTATGGCTACACCTTC. Residues: CAWSGQGLNYGYTF.

V usage is TRBV11-2 and J usage is TRBJ2-1; D may match TRBD1 or TRBD2 (6 bases each). Germline CDR1 SGHAT, CDR2 FQNNGV. There are 16 residues in the CDR3. V was pared by 7 bases and J by 4 bases, with 20 bases between. The CDR3 DNA is TGTGCCAGCACCAAGGGGGACTCTGGATGGTACAATGAGCAGTTCTTC. Translating it yields CASTKGDSGWYNEQFF.

The chain employs TRBV6-6 and TRBJ2-3; D call uncertain. Germline V gene data show CDR1 as MNHNY and CDR2 as SVGAGI (reference sequence). V was trimmed by 2 bases and J by 2 bases, leaving 8 bases between them. CDR3 size: 14 residues. This CDR3 is CASSYQDPTDTQYF. The CDR3 bases are TGTGCCAGCAGTTACCAAGACCCCACAGATACGCAGTATTTT.

This chain connects TRBV2 to TRBJ2-7, with 7 bases fitting TRBD2. Unmatched junction bases numbered 7, after V lost 9 bases and J lost 8 bases. This CDR3 region has 11 residues. The germline V gene encodes CDR1 SNHLY and CDR2 FYNNEI. The DNA for the CDR3 is TGTGCCAGTCAAGGCGGGGGTAAGCAGTACTTC. Translated: CASQGGGKQYF.

The rearrangement joins TRBV4-1 to TRBJ1-2, with TRBD1 matching over 8 bases. The CDR3 has 13 residues. Germline values: CDR1 MGHRA, CDR2 YSYEKL. Trimming took 3 bases from V and 6 from J; bases not matched to a gene: 3. CDR3 loop: CASSHRGQDGYTF. In DNA, the CDR3 is TGCGCCAGCAGCCACAGGGGACAGGATGGCTACACCTTC.

The chain has TRBV28 and TRBJ2-3; 10 bases fit TRBD2. Germline CDR1 reads MDHEN; CDR2 reads SYDVKM. Trimming at V came to 4 bases and at J to 4 bases, leaving 8 bases not matched to a gene. This CDR3 has 16 amino acids. CDR3 in DNA: TGTGCCAGCAGTTCCCCCCAGCGGGGGGGCCCAGATACGCAGTATTTT. Translated: CASSSPQRGGPDTQYF.

The chain recombines TRBV5-4 with TRBJ2-5; D possibly corresponds to TRBD1 (6 bases). The CDR3 loop spans 15 amino acids. V was shortened by 0 bases and J by 1 base, with 10 bases between the two germline ends. Germline V gives CDR1 SGHNT, CDR2 YYREEE (reference sequence). CDR3 DNA: TGTGCCAGCAGCTTGGGCTCAGGGGTCCAAGAGACCCAGTACTTC. Translating it yields CASSLGSGVQETQYF.

The chain joins TRBV10-3 to TRBJ2-5; 12 bases align to TRBD2. The J call is uncertain, as TRBJ2-7 better fits the DNA end. Germline V gene sequence: CDR1 ENHRY, CDR2 SYGVKD. The CDR3 is 16 residues long. The CDR3 sequence: CAISEFPSGGAYEQYF. The DNA for the CDR3 is TGTGCCATCAGTGAGTTTCCTAGCGGGGGGGCCTACGAGCAGTACTTC.

This clone has a single count. The J gene is TRBJ2-3, the V gene TRBV29-1; a possible D gene is TRBD1 (5 bases). From germline, CDR1 is SQVTM and CDR2 ANQGSEA. The CDR3 loop spans 12 amino acids. The CDR3 DNA is TGCAGTGCCCCGACAGGCACAGATACGCAGTATTTT. Its protein is CSAPTGTDTQYF.

The chain carries TRBV6-1 and TRBJ2-7; the match to TRBD1 covers 9 bases. The CDR3 totals 15 residues. Per the germline V gene, CDR1 is MNHNS and CDR2 is SASEGT. V lost 6 bases, J lost 3 bases, and 9 bases stayed unmatched. The CDR3, as DNA: TGTGCCAGCAGGAAGCCGACAGGGGGGGTCTACGAGCAGTACTTC. It specifies CASRKPTGGVYEQYF.

There are a few counts of this clone. The genes are TRBV11-2 and TRBJ1-6, with D uncertain. V gave up 1 base and J gave up 6 bases, with 13 bases separating them. CDR1 and CDR2 (germline): SGHAT, FQNNGV. This CDR3 has 16 residues. The CDR3 DNA follows: TGTGCCAGCAGCTTAGGGGGTTTGGGGTTTAATTCACCCCTCCACTTT. Translating it yields CASSLGGLGFNSPLHF.

The rearrangement links TRBV7-8 to TRBJ2-5; 7 bases agree with TRBD1. Per the germline V gene, CDR1 is SGHVS and CDR2 is FQNEAQ. J was trimmed by 2 bases and V by 4 bases; bases with no gene match: 4. There are 14 residues in the CDR3. This chain's CDR3 is CASSSTGRQETQYF. CDR3 coding DNA: TGTGCCAGCAGCTCGACAGGGCGGCAAGAGACCCAGTACTTC.

V gene TRBV10-3 combines with J gene TRBJ2-6; 8 nucleotides agree with TRBD1. From germline, CDR1 is ENHRY and CDR2 SYGVKD. Trimming removed 4 bases from V and 3 bases from J; junction bases left unmatched: 5. The CDR3 runs to 16 residues. The CDR3 sequence: CAISGQGARGANVLTF. DNA of the CDR3: TGTGCCATCAGTGGGCAGGGGGCGCGTGGGGCCAACGTCCTGACTTTC.

The chain has TRBV6-5 and TRBJ1-2; 7 nucleotides align to TRBD1. This CDR3 contains 14 residues. Germline CDR1 reads MNHEY; CDR2 reads SVGAGI. J gave up 5 bases and V 5 bases, and 8 bases lay outside the gene matches. CDR3 in DNA: TGTGCCAGCAGTGGGGGGACAGAGCTTTATGGCTACACCTTC. Encoded protein: CASSGGTELYGYTF.